Shown below are 16 T cell receptor beta chains from a single sample sequenced in a study of blood T cell repertoires in COVID-19. Assay: immunoSEQ multiplex PCR; the TCRdb copy retains only in-frame clones and omits some. Among 100,000 to 150,000 clones listed, around 89% were seen once. The material sequenced was peripheral blood. The receptor source for this set is a man in his sixties or seventies with active COVID-19.

V and J are TRBV9 and TRBJ2-2; 11 bases agree with TRBD2. V lost 1 base to trimming and J lost 0 bases; unmatched junction nucleotides: 5. The germline CDR1 and CDR2 sequences are SGDLS and YYNGEE. There are 18 residues in the CDR3. CDR3 sequence: CASSVRLAGGSNTGELFF. The CDR3 nucleotides are TGTGCCAGCAGCGTACGGCTAGCGGGAGGCTCGAACACCGGGGAGCTGTTTTTT.

The chain recombines TRBV5-1 with TRBJ2-3; no definite D call. CDR3 length: 13 amino acids. Trimming took off 4 bases at V and 0 bases at J, with 6 bases between the two ends. CDR1 and CDR2 from the germline V gene are SGHRS and YFSETQ. CDR3 loop: CASSPTSTDTQYF. The CDR3 DNA reads TGCGCCAGCAGCCCCACTAGCACAGATACGCAGTATTTT.

V is TRBV7-2 and J is TRBJ1-1, with 9 nucleotides matching TRBD1. The CDR3 has 14 amino acids. V was clipped by 6 bases and J by 2 bases; unmatched bases: 4. The V gene's germline CDR1 is SGHTA and CDR2 FQGNSA. Here the CDR3 DNA reads TGTGCCAGCAGGAAGGACAGGGGAAACACTGAAGCTTTCTTT. It codes for CASRKDRGNTEAFF. The full variable domain, its missing parts supplied by reference TRBV7-2 and TRBJ1-1, is GAGVSQSPSNKVTEKGKDVELRCDPISGHTALYWYRQSLGQGLEFLIYFQGNSAPDKSGLPSDRFSAERTGGSVSTLTIQRTQQEDSAVYLCASRKDRGNTEAFFGQGTRLTVV.

The V gene is TRBV7-9, the J gene TRBJ2-7; no definite D call. CDR1 and CDR2 from the germline V gene are SEHNR and FQNEAQ (reference sequence). CDR3 length: 14 amino acids. Between the trimmed V and J ends, which lost 5 bases and 3 bases, there was a span of 14 bases. CDR3 protein: CASSRDTLVYEQYF. The CDR3 coding sequence is TGTGCCAGCAGCCGCGACACGCTCGTCTACGAGCAGTACTTC.

This clone was picked up one time. The chain is built from TRBV30 and TRBJ2-1; D is ambiguous. The CDR3 runs 12 residues. CDR1 is GTSNPN, CDR2 SVGIG, per germline (reference sequence). The germline V and J ends were trimmed by 3 bases and 10 bases, with 13 bases remaining between them. The CDR3 is CAWSEQFSEQFF. The CDR3 DNA reads TGTGCCTGGAGCGAACAGTTTTCCGAGCAGTTCTTC.

J is TRBJ2-6 and V is TRBV11-2, with TRBD2 matching 10 bases. CDR3 length: 19 amino acids. V lost 5 bases and J lost 0; bases outside the gene matches: 10. Germline CDR1 SGHAT, CDR2 FQNNGV. The CDR3 spells CASSGLTSGPTSGANVLTF. In DNA, the CDR3 is TGTGCCAGCAGCGGGTTGACTAGCGGGCCTACCTCTGGGGCCAACGTCCTGACTTTC.

This clone was seen once. V gene TRBV5-1 combines with J gene TRBJ2-5; 7 bases match TRBD1. The V gene end was trimmed by 3 bases and the J gene end by 5 bases; junction bases not matched to a gene: 10. Germline V gives CDR1 SGHRS, CDR2 YFSETQ. This CDR3 contains 15 residues. The CDR3 DNA reads as TGCGCCAGCAGCTCTGACGAGGGGGCAGGGGAGACCCAGTACTTC. Its translation is CASSSDEGAGETQYF.

This clone appeared a few times. The rearrangement links TRBV7-2 to TRBJ2-1; D is unresolved. The length of the CDR3 is 12 residues. In germline, CDR1 is SGHTA, CDR2 FQGNSA. V was cut by 3 bases and J by 5 bases, with 5 bases left in between. CDR3 protein: CASSFYNNEQFF. As DNA, the CDR3 is TGTGCCAGCAGCTTTTATAACAATGAGCAGTTCTTC.

The rearrangement links TRBV9 to TRBJ2-7, with D unclear. Germline assignment: CDR1 SGDLS and CDR2 YYNGEE. The CDR3 is made up of 14 amino acids. V gave up 4 bases and J gave up 2 bases, with 13 bases separating them. The CDR3 coding sequence is TGTGCCAGCAGCTCCGGATCGACAACCTACGAGCAGTACTTC. It codes for CASSSGSTTYEQYF. Combining the CDR3 with reference TRBV9 and TRBJ2-7 gives the whole variable domain DSGVTQTPKHLITATGQRVTLRCSPRSGDLSVYWYQQSLDQGLQFLIQYYNGEERAKGNILERFSAQQFPDLHSELNLSSLELGDSALYFCASSSGSTTYEQYFGPGTRLTVT.

To note about this clone: Different DNA sequences within this sample yield the same CDR3. V is TRBV27 and J is TRBJ2-7, with D maybe TRBD1 (5 bases). Trimming shortened V by 2 bases and J by 0 bases, and 5 bases separated the two germline ends. Germline lookup yields CDR1 MNHEY and CDR2 SMNVEV (reference sequence). The CDR3 totals 13 residues. CDR3 sequence (DNA): TGTGCCAGCAGTTTACAGGGCTCCTACGAGCAGTACTTC. This encodes CASSLQGSYEQYF.

The chain links TRBV10-1 to TRBJ2-7; tentative D call: TRBD1 (5 bases). In germline, CDR1 is WNHNN, CDR2 SYGVQD (reference sequence). V lost 8 bases and J 6 bases, leaving 20 bases between the germline ends. CDR3 length: 14 amino acids. Written as DNA, the CDR3 is TGCGCCAGCTCCCTGGTTGGGGCCCCCCTCGAGCAGTACTTC. Translating gives CASSLVGAPLEQYF.

This clone was detected once. Here the CDR3 DNA reads TGTGCCAGCGGACCCAGGGTAGCGGGAGTCAATGAGCAGTTCTTC. Its translation is CASGPRVAGVNEQFF. The chain uses TRBV3-1 (or the pseudogene TRBV3-2) and TRBJ2-1, with 9 bases fitting TRBD2. This CDR3 region has 15 residues. V lost 8 bases and J lost 6; bases outside the gene matches: 11. Germline V CDR1 and CDR2: LGHDT, YNNKEL (reference sequence).

The V call is TRBV20-1, the J call TRBJ2-3; D is unclear. The CDR3 has 11 amino acids. V dropped 1 base and J dropped 8 bases, with 7 bases sitting between them. Germline V CDR1 and CDR2: DFQATT, SNEGSKA (reference sequence). CDR3 amino acids: CSARGSVTQYF. CDR3 sequence (DNA): TGCAGTGCTAGAGGGTCGGTTACGCAGTATTTT.

The V gene is TRBV18, the J gene TRBJ2-3; no clear D gene. The length of the CDR3 is 15 residues. V lost 6 bases to trimming and J lost 0 bases, with 13 bases between them. Germline lookup yields CDR1 KGHSH and CDR2 LQKENI. CDR3 sequence (DNA): TGTGCCAGCTCCCCTGCCGCGGAAAGCACAGATACGCAGTATTTT. It translates to CASSPAAESTDTQYF.

The V gene is TRBV28, the J gene TRBJ2-3; a weak D match, TRBD1 (6 bases). V lost 3 bases and J lost 5, with 18 bases in between. This CDR3 is 16 amino acids long. CDR1 is MDHEN and CDR2 is SYDVKM in the germline V gene. The CDR3 region is CASSFQGNVVLDTQYF. The CDR3 coding sequence is TGTGCCAGCAGTTTCCAGGGGAACGTAGTATTAGATACGCAGTATTTT.

The gene calls are TRBV5-8 and TRBJ1-5; D might be TRBD1 (6 bases). Trimming left V 4 bases short and J 9 bases short, with 17 bases between. CDR1 is SGHTS and CDR2 is YDEGEE in the germline V gene. The CDR3 contains 14 residues. This CDR3 reads CASSLRDTVGPQHF. The CDR3 nucleotides read TGTGCCAGCAGCCTCCGGGACACGGTAGGGCCCCAGCATTTT.